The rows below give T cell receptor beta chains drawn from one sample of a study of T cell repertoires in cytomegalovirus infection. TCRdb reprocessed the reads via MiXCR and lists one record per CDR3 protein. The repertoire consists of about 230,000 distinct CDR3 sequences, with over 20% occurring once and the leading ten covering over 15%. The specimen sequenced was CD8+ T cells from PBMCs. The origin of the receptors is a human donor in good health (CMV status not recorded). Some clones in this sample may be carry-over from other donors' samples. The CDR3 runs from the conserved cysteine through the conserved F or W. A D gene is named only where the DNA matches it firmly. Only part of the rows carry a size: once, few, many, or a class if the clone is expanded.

CDR3: CASSDFNEQYF; DNA: TGTGCCAGCAGTGATTTCAACGAGCAGTACTTC; size: many; V: TRBV28; J: TRBJ2-7; D: .
CDR3: CASTGRPDSGNTIYF; DNA: TGTGCCAGTACGGGAAGACCCGACTCTGGAAACACCATATATTTT; size: few; V: TRBV19; J: TRBJ1-3; D: .
CDR3: CASSLVGAGNTIYF; DNA: TGTGCCAGCAGTTTGGTAGGGGCCGGAAACACCATATATTTT; size: .; V: TRBV28; J: TRBJ1-3; D: .
CDR3: CASSLSTGGSTDTQYF; DNA: TGTGCCAGCAGTTTATCGACGGGTGGGAGCACAGATACGCAGTATTTT; size: few; V: TRBV27; J: TRBJ2-3; D: .
CDR3: CSVFQPGQGSNEQFF; DNA: TGCAGCGTTTTCCAGCCGGGACAGGGGTCCAATGAGCAGTTCTTC; size: .; V: TRBV29-1; J: TRBJ2-1; D: TRBD1
CDR3: CASSPNTDVEQFF; DNA: TGTGCCAGCAGCCCGAATACGGATGTGGAGCAGTTCTTC; size: .; V: TRBV11-2; J: TRBJ2-1; D: .
CDR3: CASSPWGATEAFF; DNA: TGTGCCAGCAGCCCGTGGGGGGCCACTGAAGCTTTCTTT; size: few; V: TRBV7-9; J: TRBJ1-1; D: .
CDR3: CASSVPGSRETQYF; DNA: TGTGCCAGCAGCGTCCCCGGGAGTCGGGAGACCCAGTACTTC; size: .; V: TRBV11-2; J: TRBJ2-5; D: .
CDR3: CASFPGPGSSYEQYF; DNA: TGTGCCAGCTTCCCGGGGCCAGGAAGCTCCTACGAGCAGTACTTC; size: .; V: TRBV5-8; J: TRBJ2-7; D: .
CDR3: CASSLVGGELFF; DNA: TGTGCCAGCAGCTTAGTGGGCGGGGAGCTGTTTTTT; size: few; V: TRBV7-3; J: TRBJ2-2; D: .